Following are 27 T cell receptor beta chains from one sample sequenced in a study of spatial heterogeneity in lung cancer (dated by TCRdb to between 2017 and 2020). The library was made by 5' RACE. Sequencer: NextSeq 500. The raw public data were reprocessed by TCRdb itself: fastp quality trimming at Q25, MiXCR clonotype calling, in-frame beta chains only. Each record represents a unique CDR3 protein, reported with the most common genes and DNA among its rows. This sample has under 11,000 distinct CDR3 sequences in its table, and roughly 3.5% of those were observed once. Of the sample, around 50% is held by the ten largest clones. The time point tag for this specimen amounts to: sample taken at primary tumor resection. Here the sequenced sample was PBMCs, taken at surgery. The receptor set was obtained from a female donor with early-stage non-small cell lung cancer.

This clonotype was counted ten times or more. V is TRBV29-1 and J is TRBJ2-3; D remains ambiguous. Trimming pared 6 bases from V and 2 bases from J, leaving 12 bases between. Germline lookup yields CDR1 SQVTM and CDR2 ANQGSEA. The CDR3 length is 13 residues. CDR3 coding DNA: TGCAGCGTCATGGGTTCCAACACAGATACGCAGTATTTT. Translating it yields CSVMGSNTDTQYF.

The sample holds a few counts of this clonotype. The chain joins TRBV3-1 to TRBJ2-5; 9 positions agree with TRBD2. V lost 5 bases, J lost 1 base, and 5 bases stayed unmatched. The germline V gene encodes CDR1 LGHDT and CDR2 YNNKEL (reference sequence). The CDR3 is 15 amino acids. The CDR3 sequence is CASSMSGGTQETQYF. CDR3 in DNA: TGTGCCAGCAGCATGAGCGGGGGGACCCAAGAGACCCAGTACTTC.

This clonotype was detected ten times or more. This sequence joins TRBV27 and TRBJ1-1, with no clear D. V lost 1 base and J lost 1, with 4 bases in between. The length of the CDR3 is 13 residues. Germline V gene sequence: CDR1 MNHEY, CDR2 SMNVEV (reference sequence). The CDR3 nucleotides are TGTGCCAGCAGTTTATACAGGAACACTGAAGCTTTCTTT. Translated: CASSLYRNTEAFF.

This clonotype was seen many times. V usage is TRBV12-3 or TRBV12-4 and J usage is TRBJ1-2, with 8 bases lining up with TRBD1. V was clipped by 6 bases and J by 5 bases; unmatched bases: 5. This CDR3 spans 13 amino acids. CDR3 DNA sequence: TGTGCCAGCAGCCATGGGACAGGTTATGGCTACACCTTC. It yields the protein CASSHGTGYGYTF.

This clonotype has at least ten counts. The J gene is TRBJ2-2, the V gene TRBV6-2 or TRBV6-3; possibly TRBD1 for D (6 bases). V dropped 7 bases and J dropped 0 bases, with 9 bases sitting between them. CDR1 is MNHEY, CDR2 SVGEGT, per germline. The CDR3 loop spans 14 amino acids. The CDR3 nucleotides are TGTGCCAGCAAAAGGACAGCGAACACCGGGGAGCTGTTTTTT. This translates into CASKRTANTGELFF.

This clonotype was detected a few times. This rearrangement joins TRBV9 to TRBJ2-1, with D possibly TRBD1 on 6 matching bases. CDR3 length: 17 residues. The germline CDR1 and CDR2 sequences are SGDLS and YYNGEE. V was trimmed by 4 bases and J by 8 bases, leaving 25 bases between them. CDR3 residues: CASSIQGSPISLDEQFF. CDR3 DNA sequence: TGTGCCAGCAGCATACAGGGATCTCCAATCTCACTAGATGAGCAGTTCTTC.

In its sample, this clonotype was seen many times. The chain carries TRBV7-2 and TRBJ2-2; TRBD2 matches 11 bases. V dropped 5 bases and J dropped 7; count of bases not matched to a gene: 3. This CDR3 comprises 14 residues. In germline, CDR1 is SGHTA, CDR2 FQGNSA. The CDR3 coding sequence is TGTGCCAGCAGCGCTGGACTAGCGGGCGGGGAGCTGTTTTTT. Translating gives CASSAGLAGGELFF.

This clonotype was detected many times. The rearrangement joins TRBV28 to TRBJ1-5; possible D gene TRBD1, 5 bases. Trimming cost V 4 bases and J 1 base, with 8 bases left between them. The germline V gene has CDR1 MDHEN and CDR2 SYDVKM. The CDR3 loop spans 14 amino acids. CDR3 residues: CASSSGGSNQPQHF. The CDR3 DNA sequence: TGTGCCAGCAGTTCGGGGGGGAGCAATCAGCCCCAGCATTTT.

Ten or more counts support this clonotype. The chain couples TRBV20-1 to TRBJ2-7; D remains unclear. The length of the CDR3 is 13 residues. Germline-derived CDR1 and CDR2 are DFQATT and SNEGSKA (reference sequence). The ends were cut back, 5 bases at V and 0 bases at J, with 11 bases in the middle. CDR3 DNA: TGCAGTGCTTCCTCACGGGTCTCCTACGAGCAGTACTTC. This translates into CSASSRVSYEQYF.

This clonotype was detected many times. The chain links TRBV6-1 to TRBJ1-5; D is uncertain. Between the trimmed V and J ends, which lost 3 bases and 2 bases, there was a span of 8 bases. Germline assignment: CDR1 MNHNS and CDR2 SASEGT. The CDR3 is 14 amino acids. The CDR3 region is CASSEGKGNQPQHF. The CDR3 region has the DNA TGTGCCAGCAGTGAGGGGAAGGGCAATCAGCCCCAGCATTTT.

The genes are TRBV4-2 and TRBJ1-4; TRBD1 matches 9 bases. Germline V CDR1 and CDR2: LGHNA, YNFKEQ. The CDR3 is 15 residues long. Trimming took 3 bases from V and 5 from J; bases not matched to a gene: 4. The DNA for the CDR3 is TGTGCCAGCAGCCAGGGACAGGGTCAAAATGAAAAACTGTTTTTT. It translates to CASSQGQGQNEKLFF.

This clonotype has at least ten counts. J is TRBJ2-5 and V is TRBV12-3 or TRBV12-4; D is undetermined. The CDR3 extends over 11 amino acids. V lost 5 bases, J lost 3 bases, and 4 bases lay in between. CDR3 residues: CASSVKETQYF. CDR3 sequence (DNA): TGTGCCAGCAGTGTTAAAGAGACCCAGTACTTC.

This clonotype was seen at least ten times. This sequence joins TRBV11-1 and TRBJ2-5; D uncertain. V gave up 5 bases and J gave up 5 bases, with 18 bases separating them. The germline V gene has CDR1 SGHAT and CDR2 FQDESV (reference sequence). CDR3 size: 15 residues. The CDR3 DNA follows: TGTGCCAGCAGCCGCGGAACGATGGTTCGGGAGACCCAGTACTTC. It yields the protein CASSRGTMVRETQYF.

This clonotype was seen ten or more times. V is TRBV2 and J is TRBJ1-4, with TRBD1 identical over 12 bases. Trimming removed 2 bases from V and 8 bases from J; junction bases left unmatched: 3. The CDR3 is made up of 15 amino acids. Germline lookup yields CDR1 SNHLY and CDR2 FYNNEI. The CDR3 bases are TGTGCCAGCAGTGAACAAGGGACAGGGGGCGAAAAACTGTTTTTT. Protein sequence: CASSEQGTGGEKLFF.

This clonotype occurred many times. This chain links TRBV5-1 with TRBJ2-7; 10 bases fit TRBD1. The V gene's germline CDR1 is SGHRS and CDR2 YFSETQ. The V segment lost 0 bases and the J segment 4 bases; nucleotides outside the gene matches: 4. This CDR3 is 15 amino acids long. CDR3 in DNA: TGCGCCAGCAGCTTGGATGGGACAGGGGCGTACGAGCAGTACTTC. It codes for CASSLDGTGAYEQYF.

The chain joins TRBV5-1 to TRBJ2-3; 7 bases map to TRBD2. In germline, CDR1 is SGHRS, CDR2 YFSETQ. V was clipped by 0 bases and J by 3 bases; unmatched bases: 4. The CDR3 covers 15 residues. The CDR3 region has the DNA TGCGCCAGCAGCTTGGGGGCTAGCGGAACAGATACGCAGTATTTT. Translation gives CASSLGASGTDTQYF.

This clonotype qualifies as medium-sized. The chain joins TRBV7-3 to TRBJ2-1; the match to TRBD2 covers 9 bases. In germline, CDR1 is SGHTA, CDR2 FQGTGA. V shed 5 bases, J shed 8 bases, and the junction held 7 bases outside the gene matches. The CDR3 is made up of 14 amino acids. In nucleotides, the CDR3 is TGTGCCAGCAGCCTCGGGACTAGCTCGCATGAGCAGTTCTTC. It is translated as CASSLGTSSHEQFF.

This clonotype has ten or more counts. The rearrangement links TRBV7-3 to TRBJ2-2; 10 positions agree with TRBD2. CDR1 and CDR2 from the germline V gene are SGHTA and FQGTGA. The CDR3 covers 16 residues. V trimming: 5 bases; J trimming: 2 bases; junction bases outside the gene matches: 5. This chain's CDR3 is CASSPGLAANTGELFF. The CDR3 DNA sequence: TGTGCCAGCAGCCCTGGACTAGCGGCAAACACCGGGGAGCTGTTTTTT.

This clonotype was recorded at least ten times. The chain is built from TRBV10-3 and TRBJ2-7; TRBD1 matches at 8 bases. V lost 6 bases to trimming and J lost 2 bases; unmatched junction nucleotides: 6. Germline loops: CDR1 ENHRY, CDR2 SYGVKD. CDR3 length equals 14 residues. The CDR3 coding sequence is TGTGCCATCAGGTCGGGACAGGAACCCTACGAGCAGTACTTC. This encodes CAIRSGQEPYEQYF.

This clonotype occurred many times. This sequence joins TRBV5-6 and TRBJ2-5, with 11 bases that match TRBD2. The ends lost 4 bases at V and 2 bases at J; junction bases unmatched: 7. The CDR3 length is 16 residues. The germline gives CDR1 SGHDT, CDR2 YYEEEE. In DNA, the CDR3 is TGTGCCAGCAGCCCAATACTAGCGGGGGTACAAGAGACCCAGTACTTC. Translating it yields CASSPILAGVQETQYF.

This clonotype was detected ten times or more. The gene calls are TRBV11-1 and TRBJ2-2; no reliable D call. This CDR3 is built from 13 residues. V was clipped by 0 bases and J by 6 bases, with 5 bases between them. Per germline, CDR1 SGHAT and CDR2 FQDESV (reference sequence). The CDR3 bases are TGTGCCAGCAGCTTAGCGTTAGCCGGGGAGCTGTTTTTT. This gives the protein CASSLALAGELFF.

This clonotype was recorded many times. The gene calls are TRBV4-3 and TRBJ1-1; the D gene is possibly TRBD1 (6 bases). V was shortened by 4 bases and J by 1 base, with 13 bases between the two germline ends. Germline loops: CDR1 LGHNA, CDR2 YSLEER. The CDR3 extends over 15 amino acids. Here the CDR3 reads CASSREPTGNTEAFF. The CDR3 region has the DNA TGCGCCAGCAGCCGCGAACCGACAGGGAACACTGAAGCTTTCTTT.

A few counts support this clonotype. The V and J genes are TRBV18 and TRBJ1-3, with a tentative D call TRBD1 (6 bases). The germline V gene encodes CDR1 KGHSH and CDR2 LQKENI. The V gene lost 8 bases and the J gene lost 6 bases, with 17 bases spanning the gap. CDR3 length: 14 amino acids. CDR3 sequence: CASANTGIENTIYF. In DNA, the CDR3 is TGTGCCAGCGCAAATACAGGGATAGAAAACACCATATATTTT. The whole variable domain, filled in from reference TRBV18 and TRBJ1-3, reads NAGVMQNPRHLVRRRGQEARLRCSPMKGHSHVYWYRQLPEEGLKFMVYLQKENIIDESGMPKERFSAEFPKEGPSILRIQQVVRGDSAAYFCASANTGIENTIYFGEGSWLTVV.

The table lists this clonotype with many counts. V gene TRBV6-1 combines with J gene TRBJ2-5; 7 bases map to TRBD1. Germline-derived CDR1 and CDR2 are MNHNS and SASEGT. Trimming at V came to 5 bases and at J to 4 bases, leaving 13 bases not matched to a gene. This CDR3 is built from 16 residues. The CDR3 DNA reads as TGTGCCAGCAGTCCCCTCGGACAGGTACCTCGAGAGACCCAGTACTTC. It translates to CASSPLGQVPRETQYF.

Ten or more counts support this clonotype. The V call is TRBV9, the J call TRBJ2-5; 8 bases agree with TRBD1. V was clipped by 0 bases and J by 1 base; unmatched bases: 5. Per the germline V gene, CDR1 is SGDLS and CDR2 is YYNGEE. CDR3 length equals 16 residues. The CDR3 is CASSVGTGSSQETQYF. CDR3 nucleotide sequence: TGTGCCAGCAGCGTAGGGACAGGGAGTTCCCAAGAGACCCAGTACTTC.

The sample holds many counts of this clonotype. The rearrangement joins TRBV20-1 to TRBJ2-5, with 10 bases aligning to TRBD2. Germline V gene sequence: CDR1 DFQATT, CDR2 SNEGSKA (reference sequence). The V gene end was trimmed by 0 bases and the J gene end by 4 bases; junction bases not matched to a gene: 5. The length of the CDR3 is 15 residues. The CDR3 DNA is TGCAGTGCTAGAGACCCTCTAGCGGGGGCAGAGACCCAGTACTTC. It is translated as CSARDPLAGAETQYF.

This clonotype has ten or more counts. The chain is built from TRBV7-7 and TRBJ2-3; D possibly corresponds to TRBD2 (7 bases). Germline V CDR1 and CDR2: SSHAT, FNYEAQ (reference sequence). This CDR3 spans 13 amino acids. V was trimmed by 5 bases and J by 4 bases, leaving 10 bases between them. CDR3 sequence (DNA): TGTGCCAGCAGCGAAGGGGGGGCAGATACGCAGTATTTT. Translated: CASSEGGADTQYF.